The 25 T cell receptor beta chains below all came from one sample that was sequenced in a study of CD8 T cell repertoires and HIV-1 epitope variants. Antigens for these TCRs are unknown. Assay used: immunoSEQ multiplex PCR; TCRdb lists only in-frame clones, some missing. This table has a few thousand clones, approximately 67% appearing once. Sequenced sample: cultured CD8+ T cells derived from PBMCs. These receptors were obtained from a male donor with HIV.

The chain combines TRBV5-1 with TRBJ1-1; no firm D call. The CDR3 contains 17 residues. V gave up 1 base and J gave up 3 bases, with 19 bases separating them. Germline values: CDR1 SGHRS, CDR2 YFSETQ. The CDR3 is CASSLLGGVRTDTEAFF. In DNA form, the CDR3 reads TGCGCCAGCAGCTTGCTCGGCGGGGTACGAACGGACACTGAAGCTTTCTTT.

This chain uses TRBV7-3 with TRBJ2-1, with 9 bases identical to TRBD2. Germline trimming cut 4 bases from V and 5 bases from J; bases unmatched to any gene: 12. Per the germline V gene, CDR1 is SGHTA and CDR2 is FQGTGA. The CDR3 has 17 residues. CDR3 region: CASSSSFWTSVNNEQFF. CDR3 in DNA: TGTGCCAGCAGCTCTAGCTTCTGGACTAGCGTAAACAATGAGCAGTTCTTC.

Here the CDR3 reads CASSPPGEVYGYTF. The CDR3, as DNA: TGTGCCAGCAGCCCCCCAGGGGAGGTATATGGCTACACCTTC. This chain uses TRBV11-2 with TRBJ1-2, with D possibly being TRBD1 (6 bases). This CDR3 spans 14 amino acids. The V gene's germline CDR1 is SGHAT and CDR2 FQNNGV. The ends were cut back, 5 bases at V and 5 bases at J, with 15 bases in the middle. The full variable domain, its missing parts supplied by reference TRBV11-2 and TRBJ1-2, is EAGVAQSPRYKIIEKRQSVAFWCNPISGHATLYWYQQILGQGPKLLIQFQNNGVVDDSQLPKDRFSAERLKGVDSTLKIQPAKLEDSAVYLCASSPPGEVYGYTFGSGTRLTVV.

This clone was counted only a few times. CDR3 DNA: TGTGCCAGCAGCTTACTGGACGGATCCTACGAGCAGTACTTC. Translation gives CASSLLDGSYEQYF. The chain couples TRBV7-6 to TRBJ2-7, with D unclear. The CDR3 is 14 residues long. V gave up 2 bases and J gave up 1 base, with 9 bases separating them. Germline V gene data show CDR1 as SGHVS and CDR2 as FNYEAQ.

This clone was seen only once. V usage is TRBV5-8 and J usage is TRBJ2-3; no clear D. In germline, CDR1 is SGHTS, CDR2 YDEGEE. This CDR3 spans 14 amino acids. Trimming stripped 0 bases from V and 6 bases from J, with 11 bases between. The CDR3: CASSLVVGADTQYF. Written as DNA, the CDR3 is TGTGCCAGCAGCTTGGTGGTGGGCGCGGATACGCAGTATTTT. The whole variable domain, remainder taken from reference TRBV5-8 and TRBJ2-3, is EAGVTQSPTHLIKTRGQQATLRCSPISGHTSVYWYQQALGLGLQFLLWYDEGEERNRGNFPPRFSGRQFPNYSSELNVNALELEDSALYLCASSLVVGADTQYFGPGTRLTVL.

This clone has more than one count but fewer than ten. The genes are TRBV19 and TRBJ1-1; tentative D call: TRBD1 (5 bases). CDR3 size: 14 residues. Trimming left V 3 bases short and J 7 bases short, with 15 bases between. CDR1 and CDR2 (germline): LNHDA, SQIVND (reference sequence). Here the CDR3 reads CASSIGGAALEAFF. The CDR3 region has the DNA TGTGCCAGTAGTATTGGCGGGGCAGCCCTTGAAGCTTTCTTT.

The chain couples TRBV2 to TRBJ2-1, with D unclear. The CDR3 sequence is 11 residues long. CDR1 is SNHLY, CDR2 FYNNEI, per germline. V shed 11 bases and J shed 7 bases, with 12 bases lying between them. CDR3 in amino acids: CACQVGNEQFF. The CDR3 DNA sequence: TGTGCCTGCCAGGTGGGGAATGAGCAGTTCTTC.

A few counts support this clone. Here the CDR3 DNA reads TGTGCCAGCAGCCATGACACTAGCAATCAGCCCCAGCATTTT. It yields the protein CASSHDTSNQPQHF. The rearrangement joins TRBV9 to TRBJ1-5, with no clear D. Germline CDR1 is SGDLS and CDR2 is YYNGEE. This CDR3 is built from 14 residues. V lost 4 bases and J 0 bases, leaving 8 bases between the germline ends. Looking up the rest from reference TRBV9 and TRBJ1-5 gives the full variable domain: DSGVTQTPKHLITATGQRVTLRCSPRSGDLSVYWYQQSLDQGLQFLIQYYNGEERAKGNILERFSAQQFPDLHSELNLSSLELGDSALYFCASSHDTSNQPQHFGDGTRLSIL.

The chain carries TRBV9 and TRBJ1-6, with D unresolved. V gave up 2 bases and J gave up 1 base, with 4 bases separating them. This CDR3 has 14 amino acids. The germline gives CDR1 SGDLS, CDR2 YYNGEE. CDR3 nucleotides: TGTGCCAGCAGCGTTGGTTCCTATAATTCACCCCTCCACTTT. The encoded protein is CASSVGSYNSPLHF.

This clone was observed a few times. The rearrangement uses TRBV15 and TRBJ2-1; D possibly uses TRBD1 or TRBD2 (6 bases each). CDR3 length: 16 residues. V was clipped by 4 bases and J by 0 bases, with 13 bases between them. Germline V gene lookup returns CDR1 LNHNV and CDR2 YYDKDF (reference sequence). CDR3 in DNA: TGTGCCACCAGCATTAGCAGGGGAGGCTCCTACAATGAGCAGTTCTTC. Its translation: CATSISRGGSYNEQFF.

The CDR3 here is CASSQSRGLNYGYTF. CDR3 DNA: TGCGCCAGCAGCCAGTCGCGGGGGCTGAACTATGGCTACACCTTC. The chain carries TRBV4-3 and TRBJ1-2; TRBD1 might be the D (6 bases). V lost 3 bases, J lost 2 bases, and 13 bases lay in between. Germline V lookup: CDR1 LGHNA, CDR2 YSLEER. CDR3 size: 15 residues.

The chain employs TRBV19 and TRBJ2-2; D gene uncertain. Trimming pared 3 bases from V and 4 bases from J, leaving 6 bases between. The CDR3 runs to 13 residues. Germline CDR1 is LNHDA and CDR2 is SQIVND (reference sequence). The CDR3 region is CASSISPTGELFF. DNA of the CDR3: TGTGCCAGTAGTATTAGCCCCACCGGGGAGCTGTTTTTT.

The sample holds a few counts of this clone. The chain employs TRBV27 and TRBJ1-1; D possibly corresponds to TRBD1 (5 bases). CDR1 and CDR2 (germline): MNHEY, SMNVEV (reference sequence). This CDR3 has 13 amino acids. V lost 2 bases and J lost 5, with 9 bases in between. In DNA form, the CDR3 reads TGTGCCAGCAGTTTAGGGGGAGGGACTGAAGCTTTCTTT. The encoded protein is CASSLGGGTEAFF.

CDR3 sequence reads: CASSFGQGDYGYTF. The CDR3 nucleotides are TGTGCCAGCAGTTTTGGACAGGGGGACTATGGCTACACCTTC. J is TRBJ1-2 and V is TRBV6-5; 10 nucleotides agree with TRBD1. After removal of 4 bases from V and 3 bases from J, the junction contained 2 bases not matched to a gene. The CDR3 totals 14 residues. CDR1 and CDR2 (germline): MNHEY, SVGAGI.

The chain couples TRBV15 to TRBJ1-5, with a tentative D call TRBD1 (5 bases). Trimming took 3 bases from V and 6 from J, leaving 6 bases between them. Germline CDR1 and CDR2: LNHNV and YYDKDF (reference sequence). The CDR3 contains 12 residues. CDR3 in DNA: TGTGCCACCAGCAGGGGGGTTCAGCCCCAGCATTTT. Its translation: CATSRGVQPQHF.

This chain joins TRBV13 and TRBJ1-2; D is perhaps TRBD1 (5 bases). Trimming shortened V by 0 bases and J by 6 bases, and 20 bases separated the two germline ends. Germline V gene sequence: CDR1 PRHDT, CDR2 FYEKMQ (reference sequence). The CDR3 has 17 amino acids. The CDR3 region has the DNA TGTGCCAGCAGCTTAGGGGGGTTCGGCTTAGGGGTGGATGGCTACACCTTC. It codes for CASSLGGFGLGVDGYTF.

The CDR3 protein is CASRTGARNGYTF. The CDR3 nucleotides read TGTGCCAGTAGGACAGGGGCTCGGAATGGCTACACCTTC. The rearrangement uses TRBV19 and TRBJ1-2; 8 positions match TRBD1. CDR1 and CDR2 (germline): LNHDA, SQIVND (reference sequence). This CDR3 contains 13 residues. The V segment lost 6 bases and the J segment 6 bases; nucleotides outside the gene matches: 6.

This chain joins TRBV4-3 and TRBJ2-7; D gene unclear. In germline, CDR1 is LGHNA, CDR2 YSLEER. V was cut by 0 bases and J by 0 bases, with 6 bases left in between. This CDR3 is built from 14 residues. The CDR3 region has the DNA TGCGCCAGCAGCCAAGATAGGAGCTCCTACGAGCAGTACTTC. The encoded protein is CASSQDRSSYEQYF.

The chain uses TRBV7-2 and TRBJ2-5; no reliable D call. The germline V and J ends were trimmed by 5 bases and 5 bases, with 12 bases remaining between them. CDR1 and CDR2 from the germline V gene are SGHTA and FQGNSA. The CDR3 length is 13 residues. Here the CDR3 reads CASSPGPEETQYF. The CDR3 DNA is TGTGCCAGCAGCCCCGGGCCAGAGGAGACCCAGTACTTC.

The V call is TRBV28, the J call TRBJ1-2; no clear D. V was pared by 2 bases and J by 0 bases, with 10 bases between. Germline V gene sequence: CDR1 MDHEN, CDR2 SYDVKM. This CDR3 contains 15 residues. The CDR3 protein is CASSLVTEANYGYTF. The CDR3 region has the DNA TGTGCCAGCAGTTTAGTCACGGAGGCTAACTATGGCTACACCTTC.

This chain links TRBV6-5 with TRBJ2-1; D could derive from TRBD1 or TRBD2 (5 bases each). The length of the CDR3 is 15 residues. The V gene lost 4 bases and the J gene lost 1 base, with 11 bases spanning the gap. CDR1 MNHEY and CDR2 SVGAGI come from the germline V gene. The CDR3: CASSFEGPSYNEQFF. CDR3 bases: TGTGCCAGCAGTTTCGAGGGGCCTTCCTACAATGAGCAGTTCTTC.

The chain recombines TRBV5-1 with TRBJ1-4; tentatively, D is TRBD1 (6 bases). This CDR3 region has 13 residues. Germline V gene data show CDR1 as SGHRS and CDR2 as YFSETQ. Trimming shortened V by 0 bases and J by 11 bases, and 11 bases separated the two germline ends. CDR3 DNA: TGCGCCAGCAGCTTGGCCTACAGGGATAAACTGTTTTTT. Translation gives CASSLAYRDKLFF.

The chain links TRBV6-5 to TRBJ2-1; D is uncertain. Germline CDR1 and CDR2: MNHEY and SVGAGI. The length of the CDR3 is 13 residues. The V end lost 6 bases, the J end lost 3 bases, and 9 bases lay between the germline ends. CDR3 nucleotide sequence: TGTGCCAGCAGCTATGGCCGCTACAATGAGCAGTTCTTC. Translation gives CASSYGRYNEQFF.

There are a few counts of this clone. The chain has TRBV28 and TRBJ1-5; D gene unclear. V lost 3 bases and J 9 bases, leaving 9 bases between the germline ends. Germline loops: CDR1 MDHEN, CDR2 SYDVKM. This CDR3 contains 12 residues. The CDR3 loop is CASSFSGVPQHF. The CDR3 bases are TGTGCCAGCAGTTTCTCCGGGGTGCCCCAGCATTTT.

The rearrangement uses TRBV28 and TRBJ2-7; D uncertain. Trimming cost V 2 bases and J 5 bases, with 13 bases left between them. The CDR3 length is 14 residues. Germline lookup yields CDR1 MDHEN and CDR2 SYDVKM. The chain's CDR3 is CASSLARPLDEQYF. The DNA for the CDR3 is TGTGCCAGCAGTTTAGCCCGTCCTCTGGACGAGCAGTACTTC.